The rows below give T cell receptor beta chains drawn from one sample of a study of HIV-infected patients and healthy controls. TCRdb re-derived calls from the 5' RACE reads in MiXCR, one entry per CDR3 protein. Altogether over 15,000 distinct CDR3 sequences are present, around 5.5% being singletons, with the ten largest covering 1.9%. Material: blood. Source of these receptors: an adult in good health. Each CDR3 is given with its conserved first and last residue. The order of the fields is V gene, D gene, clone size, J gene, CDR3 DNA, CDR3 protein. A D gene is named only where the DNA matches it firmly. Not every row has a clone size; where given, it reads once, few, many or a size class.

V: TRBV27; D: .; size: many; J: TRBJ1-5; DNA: TGTGCCAGCCTGGGGGGGGCCGGGCAGCCCCAGCATTTT; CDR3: CASLGGAGQPQHF
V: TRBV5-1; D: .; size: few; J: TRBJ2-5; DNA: TGCGCCAGCAGCTTGGACAGGAAAGAGACCCAGTACTTC; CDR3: CASSLDRKETQYF
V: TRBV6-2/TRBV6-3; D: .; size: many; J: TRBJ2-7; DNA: TGTGCCAGCAGCTCCGACTCGGTTCGGGAGCAGTACTTC; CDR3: CASSSDSVREQYF
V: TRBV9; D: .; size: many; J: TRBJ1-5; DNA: TGTGCCAGCAGCGTAGGGCAAAACAATCAGCCCCAGCATTTT; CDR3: CASSVGQNNQPQHF
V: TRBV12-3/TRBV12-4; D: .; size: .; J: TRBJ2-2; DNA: TGTGCCAGCAGCGTTAACAGTGGCGGGGAGCTGTTTTTT; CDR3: CASSVNSGGELFF
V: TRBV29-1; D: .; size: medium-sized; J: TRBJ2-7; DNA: TGCAGCGTTGAACTCACGGGATGGCAGTACTTC; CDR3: CSVELTGWQYF
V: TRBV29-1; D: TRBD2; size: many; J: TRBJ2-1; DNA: TGCAGCGCTTTTAGCGGGGGGGCCAACAATGAGCAGTTCTTC; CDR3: CSAFSGGANNEQFF
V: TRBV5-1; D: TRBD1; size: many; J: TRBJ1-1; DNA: TGCGCCAGCAGCCCACGGACAGGCGGGGACACTGAAGCTTTCTTT; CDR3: CASSPRTGGDTEAFF
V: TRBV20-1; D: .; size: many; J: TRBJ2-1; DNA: TGCAGTGCTAGAGATGGGGACAATGAGCAGTTCTTC; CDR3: CSARDGDNEQFF
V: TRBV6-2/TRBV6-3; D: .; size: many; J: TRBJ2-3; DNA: TGTGCCAGCAGTTACCGGACTATCACAGATACGCAGTATTTT; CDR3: CASSYRTITDTQYF
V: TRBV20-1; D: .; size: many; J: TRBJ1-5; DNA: TGCAGTGCCATTTTAACGACGGTCCAGGCTGGCAATCAGCCCCAGCATTTT; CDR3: CSAILTTVQAGNQPQHF
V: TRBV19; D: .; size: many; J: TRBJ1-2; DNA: TGTGCCAGTAGTGCTACCGGGAGGCTGCGCTATGGCTACACCTTC; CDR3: CASSATGRLRYGYTF
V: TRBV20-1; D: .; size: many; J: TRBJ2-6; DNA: TGCAGTGTTGTAATCCGGACCACTGGGGCCAACGTCCTGACTTTC; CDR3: CSVVIRTTGANVLTF
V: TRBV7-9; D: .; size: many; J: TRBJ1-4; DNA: TGTGCCAGCAGCTCTAGCGGGCGGGGAAATGAAAAACTGTTTTTT; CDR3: CASSSSGRGNEKLFF
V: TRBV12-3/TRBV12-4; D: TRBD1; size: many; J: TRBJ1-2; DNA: TGTGCCAGCAGTCAGGGGGATAACTATGGCTACACCTTC; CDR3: CASSQGDNYGYTF
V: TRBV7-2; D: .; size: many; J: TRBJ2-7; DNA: TGTGCCAGCAGCTTAGGTCGGGAGCTGGAGCAGTACTTC; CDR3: CASSLGRELEQYF
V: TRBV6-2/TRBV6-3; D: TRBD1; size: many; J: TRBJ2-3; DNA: TGTGCCAGCAGACGCCTAGACAGGGGGCTGCTCGGAGATACGCAGTATTTT; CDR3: CASRRLDRGLLGDTQYF
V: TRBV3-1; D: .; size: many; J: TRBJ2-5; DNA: TGTGCCAGCAGCCAAGGAATCAGCGAGAGGGAGACCCAGTACTTC; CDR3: CASSQGISERETQYF
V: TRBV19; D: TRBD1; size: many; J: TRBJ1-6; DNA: TGTGCCAGTAGCCTCACGGGACAGAATAATTCACCCCTCCACTTT; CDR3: CASSLTGQNNSPLHF
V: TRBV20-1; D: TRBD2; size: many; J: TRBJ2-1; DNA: TGCAGTGCTAGGGGACTAGCGGGGGGGTTGAATGAGCAGTTCTTC; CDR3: CSARGLAGGLNEQFF
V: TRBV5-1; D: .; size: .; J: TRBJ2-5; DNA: TGCGCCAGCAGCCCGGATCTGACGGACCTCCAAGAGACCCAGTACTTC; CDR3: CASSPDLTDLQETQYF
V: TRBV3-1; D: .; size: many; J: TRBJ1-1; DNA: TGTGCCAGCAGCCAGGTGTCAGCCAACACTGAAGCTTTCTTT; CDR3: CASSQVSANTEAFF
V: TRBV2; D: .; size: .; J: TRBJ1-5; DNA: TGTGCCAGCTCCCAAACGGCCGGAGACAATCAGCCCCAGCATTTT; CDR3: CASSQTAGDNQPQHF
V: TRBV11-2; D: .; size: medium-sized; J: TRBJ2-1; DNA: TGTGCCAGCAGCTCCCGAAATGAGCAGTTCTTC; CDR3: CASSSRNEQFF
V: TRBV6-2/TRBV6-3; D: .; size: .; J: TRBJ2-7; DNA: TGTGCCAGCAGTTCGCGCCCCCGACTTATTAATGAGGGCGAGCAGTACTTC; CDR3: CASSSRPRLINEGEQYF
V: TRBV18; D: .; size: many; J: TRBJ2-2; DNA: TGTGCCAGCTCACCAAGCCAGAACACCGGGGAGCTGTTTTTT; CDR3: CASSPSQNTGELFF
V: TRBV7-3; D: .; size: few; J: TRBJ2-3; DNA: TGTGCCAGCAGCTTAAGTACCTCTTCAGATACGCAGTATTTT; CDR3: CASSLSTSSDTQYF
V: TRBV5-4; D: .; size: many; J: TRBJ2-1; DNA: TGTGCCAGCAGCTTGAGCGGCACCAATGAGCAGTTCTTC; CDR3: CASSLSGTNEQFF
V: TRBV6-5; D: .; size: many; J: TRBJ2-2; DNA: TGTGCCAGCAGTTATGGAGGGGCCACCGGGGAGCTGTTTTTT; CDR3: CASSYGGATGELFF
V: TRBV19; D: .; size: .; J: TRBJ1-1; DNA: TGTGCCAGTTGTGAATTCACTACCCATGAAGCTTTCTTT; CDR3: CASCEFTTHEAFF
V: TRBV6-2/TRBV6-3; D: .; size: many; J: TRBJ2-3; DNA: TGTGCCAGCAGTTACTTCGCTAGCACACCTACAGATACGCAGTATTTT; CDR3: CASSYFASTPTDTQYF
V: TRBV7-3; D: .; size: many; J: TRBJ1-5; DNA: TGTGCCAGCAGCTTAACCATTCCAATCAATCAGCCCCAGCATTTT; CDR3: CASSLTIPINQPQHF
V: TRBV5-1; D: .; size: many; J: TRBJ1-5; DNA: TGCGCCAGCAGCTTGGTGGCAGGGGCGGGCCAGCCCCAGCATTTT; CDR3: CASSLVAGAGQPQHF
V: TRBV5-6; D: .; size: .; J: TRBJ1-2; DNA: TGTGCCAGCAGCCCAGACGGGCTCGATGGCTACACCTTC; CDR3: CASSPDGLDGYTF
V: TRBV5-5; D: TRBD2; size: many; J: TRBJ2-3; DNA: TGTGCCAGCAGCCCCCCGCCGGGGGGGCCTAAGGCGGATACGCAGTATTTT; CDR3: CASSPPPGGPKADTQYF
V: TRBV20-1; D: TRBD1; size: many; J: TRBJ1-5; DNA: TGCAGTGCTAGAGTGGGACAGGGGGCGTTCGGCAATCAGCCCCAGCATTTT; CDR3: CSARVGQGAFGNQPQHF
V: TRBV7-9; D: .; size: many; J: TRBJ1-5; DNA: TGTGCCAGCAGCCAACAGGCTGATCAGCCCCAGCATTTT; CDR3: CASSQQADQPQHF
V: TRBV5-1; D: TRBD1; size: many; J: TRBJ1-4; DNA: TGCGCCAGCAGCTTGGCGGGACAGGAGAATGAAAAACTGTTTTTT; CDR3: CASSLAGQENEKLFF
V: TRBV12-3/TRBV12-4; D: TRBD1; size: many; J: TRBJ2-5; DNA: TGTGCCAGCAGCCCACAGGGGGCAGAGACCCAGTACTTC; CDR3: CASSPQGAETQYF
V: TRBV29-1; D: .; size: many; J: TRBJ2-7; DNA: TGCAGCGTTGAAGATTTTGGGAAAGCTAACTCCTACGAGCAGTACTTC; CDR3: CSVEDFGKANSYEQYF
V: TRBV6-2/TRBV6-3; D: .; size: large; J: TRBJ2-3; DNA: TGTGCCAGCAGTTACGTCGGGGGCACAGATACGCAGTATTTT; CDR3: CASSYVGGTDTQYF
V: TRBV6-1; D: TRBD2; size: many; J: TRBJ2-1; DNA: TGTGCCAGCACGGAAGCTAGCGGGGGGTTCAATGAGCAGTTCTTC; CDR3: CASTEASGGFNEQFF
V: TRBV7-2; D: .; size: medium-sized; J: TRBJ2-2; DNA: TGTGCCAGCAGCCCACTACCCCGCCGGGGGACCGGGGAGCTGTTTTTT; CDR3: CASSPLPRRGTGELFF
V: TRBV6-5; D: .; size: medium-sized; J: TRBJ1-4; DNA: TGTGCCAGCAGGCCGAGGCGGGCTAATGAAAAACTGTTTTTT; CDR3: CASRPRRANEKLFF
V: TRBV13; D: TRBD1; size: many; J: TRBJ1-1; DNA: TGTGCCAGCAGCCCCAGGGGGGATGGGGCGAACACTGAAGCTTTCTTT; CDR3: CASSPRGDGANTEAFF
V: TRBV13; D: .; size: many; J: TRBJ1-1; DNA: TGTGCCAGCAGCTTAGGATGGGGTGGGGACACTGAAGCTTTCTTT; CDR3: CASSLGWGGDTEAFF
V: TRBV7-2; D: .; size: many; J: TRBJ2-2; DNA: TGTGCCAGCATTTGGGACTCCTCAGCGGCCGGGGAGCTGTTTTTT; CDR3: CASIWDSSAAGELFF
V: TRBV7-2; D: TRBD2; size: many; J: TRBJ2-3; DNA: TGTGCCAGCAGCCCAAGCCCTAGCGGGGTAACAGATACGCAGTATTTT; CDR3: CASSPSPSGVTDTQYF
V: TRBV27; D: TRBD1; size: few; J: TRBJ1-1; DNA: TGTGCCAGCAGTTTATTTTCCGGGACAGGCAGGGTGAACACTGAAGCTTTCTTT; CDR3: CASSLFSGTGRVNTEAFF
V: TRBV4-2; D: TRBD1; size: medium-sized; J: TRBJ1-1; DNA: TGTGCCAGCAGCCAAGCGCCGGGACAGGGGGAGAACACTGAAGCTTTCTTT; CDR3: CASSQAPGQGENTEAFF